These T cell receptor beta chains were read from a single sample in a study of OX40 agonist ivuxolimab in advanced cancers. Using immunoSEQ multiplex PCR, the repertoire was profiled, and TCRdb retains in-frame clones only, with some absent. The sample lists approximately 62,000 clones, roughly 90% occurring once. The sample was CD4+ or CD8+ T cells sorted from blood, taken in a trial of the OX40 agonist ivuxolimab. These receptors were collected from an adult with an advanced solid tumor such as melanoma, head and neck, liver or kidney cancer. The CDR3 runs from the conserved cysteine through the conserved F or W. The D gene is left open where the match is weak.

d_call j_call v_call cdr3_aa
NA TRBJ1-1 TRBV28 CASSWGAGGEAFF
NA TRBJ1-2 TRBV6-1 CASSPRSYGYTF
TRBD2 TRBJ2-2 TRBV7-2 CASSLAGGQGGELFF
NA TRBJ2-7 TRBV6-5 CASSYHDNSYEQYF
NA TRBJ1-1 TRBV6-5 CASSYSRDTEAFF
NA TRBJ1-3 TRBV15 CATSRDEGFSGNTIYF
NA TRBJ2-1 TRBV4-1 CASSQGGHLGSYNEQFF
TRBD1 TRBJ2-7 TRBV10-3 CAISESSRDRGFHEQYF
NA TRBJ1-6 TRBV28 CASRSIGGLGSPLHF
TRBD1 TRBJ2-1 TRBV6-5 CASSLAGTGNEQFF
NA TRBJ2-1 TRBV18 CASSPGAQGNEQFF
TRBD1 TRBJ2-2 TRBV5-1 CASSWGTAYTGELFF
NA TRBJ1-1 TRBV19 CASSPGAPPRAEAFF
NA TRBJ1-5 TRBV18 CASSPEIPYSNQPQHF
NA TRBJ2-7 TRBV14 CASSQVARDQYF
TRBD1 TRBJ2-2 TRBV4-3 CASSRAGTGSTGELFF
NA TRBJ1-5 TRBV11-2 CASSLVGLNQPQHF